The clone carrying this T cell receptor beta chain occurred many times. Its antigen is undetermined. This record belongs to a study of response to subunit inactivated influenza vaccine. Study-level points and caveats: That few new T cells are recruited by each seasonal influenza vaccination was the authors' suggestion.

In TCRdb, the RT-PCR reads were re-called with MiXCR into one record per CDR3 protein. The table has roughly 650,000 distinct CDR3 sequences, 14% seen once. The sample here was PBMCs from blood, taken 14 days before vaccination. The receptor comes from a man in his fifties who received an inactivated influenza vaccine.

The CDR3 loop is CASGGTAPSGANVLTF. CDR3 sequence (DNA): TGTGCCAGCGGAGGGACAGCCCCCTCTGGGGCCAACGTCCTGACTTTC. This chain uses TRBV28 with TRBJ2-6; possibly TRBD1 for D (7 bases). Germline assignment: CDR1 MDHEN and CDR2 SYDVKM. This CDR3 has 16 amino acids. Trimming stripped 8 bases from V and 0 bases from J, with 14 bases between.